These T cell receptor beta chains were read from a single sample in a study of PD-L1 blockade in urothelial cancer. Sequencing was performed with immunoSEQ multiplex PCR; in TCRdb, only in-frame clones are kept and a portion is missing. The sample gives about 30,000 clones, 70% to 80% of which show up once; 3% to 4% is in the top ten. Material: PBMCs, obtained around atezolizumab (anti-PD-L1) treatment. These receptor sequences come from a man aged 65 to 85 with urothelial cancer. CDR3s include the opening cysteine and the closing phenylalanine or tryptophan. The order of the fields is clone size, J gene, V gene, D gene, CDR3 protein, CDR3 DNA. The D gene is left open where the match is weak. Expanded clones are given a class, and other clones once, few, many or no size at all.

>few|TRBJ1-5|TRBV7-8|-
CASSHSNQPQHF
TGTGCCAGCAGCCATAGCAATCAGCCCCAGCATTTT
>-|TRBJ2-3|TRBV11-2|-
CASKRGGRGIRTDTQYF
TGTGCCAGCAAGAGGGGGGGTCGCGGGATCCGCACAGATACGCAGTATTTT
>-|TRBJ1-3|TRBV7-2|TRBD1
CASSGTGPLNGNTIYF
TGTGCCAGCAGCGGGACAGGGCCCCTAAATGGAAACACCATATATTTT
>-|TRBJ2-1|TRBV11-2|-
CASSLERPSYNEQFF
TGTGCCAGCAGCTTAGAGAGGCCTAGCTACAATGAGCAGTTCTTC
>-|TRBJ2-1|TRBV6-6|TRBD2
CASSHWTSGRGEQFF
TGTGCCAGCAGTCACTGGACTAGCGGGAGGGGTGAGCAGTTCTTC
>once|TRBJ2-3|TRBV7-6|TRBD2
CASSLGVGTSFTDTQYF
TGTGCCAGCAGCTTGGGGGTAGGGACTAGCTTCACAGATACGCAGTATTTT
>-|TRBJ1-2|TRBV19|TRBD1
CASRIDRVDGYTF
TGTGCCAGTAGGATAGACAGGGTGGATGGCTACACCTTC
>-|TRBJ2-5|TRBV5-8|TRBD1
CASSPRGQGGETQYF
TGTGCCAGCAGCCCAAGGGGACAGGGCGGAGAGACCCAGTACTTC
>-|TRBJ1-1|TRBV19|-
CASRAGSGGSTEAFF
TGTGCCAGTAGAGCGGGATCGGGGGGCAGCACTGAAGCTTTCTTT
>-|TRBJ1-6|TRBV18|-
CASSSGDSPLHF
TGTGCCAGCTCATCAGGGGATTCACCCCTCCACTTT
>-|TRBJ1-1|TRBV7-6|TRBD1
CASSSRGQSEAFF
TGTGCCAGCAGCTCAAGGGGACAGTCTGAAGCTTTCTTT
>few|TRBJ1-5|TRBV2|-
CASSEMSGNQPQHF
TGTGCCAGCAGTGAAATGAGCGGCAATCAGCCCCAGCATTTT
>once|TRBJ2-5|TRBV9|-
CASSVGDRQETQYF
TGTGCCAGCAGCGTAGGTGACAGGCAAGAGACCCAGTACTTC
>-|TRBJ2-5|TRBV6-1|-
CASSPVGQRQETQYF
TGTGCCAGCAGCCCCGTCGGACAGCGCCAAGAGACCCAGTACTTC
>medium-sized|TRBJ1-2|TRBV4-2|TRBD1
CASSQDGTGGGYTF
TGTGCCAGCAGCCAAGATGGGACAGGGGGCGGCTACACCTTC
>-|TRBJ2-5|TRBV4-2|TRBD2
CASSQVGRGAGGETQYF
TGTGCCAGCAGCCAAGTAGGGAGGGGAGCGGGAGGTGAGACCCAGTACTTC
>-|TRBJ1-2|TRBV4-3|-
CASRPQGLLQGYTF
TGCGCCAGCCGGCCCCAGGGGCTCCTCCAGGGCTACACCTTC
>-|TRBJ2-3|TRBV18|TRBD2
CASSPLAGSSTDTQYF
TGTGCCAGCTCTCCCCTAGCGGGGTCTAGCACAGATACGCAGTATTTT
>few|TRBJ2-1|TRBV9|-
CASSVVLGGLNEQFF
TGTGCCAGCAGCGTAGTCCTCGGCGGACTCAATGAGCAGTTCTTC
>-|TRBJ2-7|TRBV7-2|TRBD2
CASSLGSSGSSEQYF
TGTGCCAGCAGCTTAGGATCTAGCGGGAGTAGCGAGCAGTACTTC
>-|TRBJ2-1|TRBV2|TRBD2
CASGGGLAGGEQFF
TGTGCCAGCGGGGGGGGACTAGCGGGAGGGGAGCAGTTCTTC
>few|TRBJ2-6|TRBV10-3|TRBD1
CAISGNDRVRSGANVLTF
TGTGCCATCAGTGGAAATGACAGGGTACGCTCTGGGGCCAACGTCCTGACTTTC
>-|TRBJ1-1|TRBV7-6|-
CASSQPSPGSEAFF
TGTGCCAGCAGCCAGCCCTCCCCGGGGTCTGAAGCTTTCTTT
>-|TRBJ1-2|TRBV5-1|TRBD1
CASSSGQGPANYGYTF
TGCGCCAGCAGCTCTGGACAGGGGCCTGCTAACTATGGCTACACCTTC
>-|TRBJ2-5|TRBV5-5|TRBD2
CASSRQREGRETQYF
TGTGCCAGCAGCCGGCAGCGGGAGGGCCGAGAGACCCAGTACTTC
>once|TRBJ2-3|TRBV9|TRBD2
CASSVALAGVTDTQYF
TGTGCCAGCAGCGTAGCACTAGCGGGAGTCACAGATACGCAGTATTTT
>-|TRBJ1-3|TRBV6-5|-
CASSFDQGRGNTIYF
TGTGCCAGCAGTTTCGATCAGGGGCGGGGAAACACCATATATTTT
>-|TRBJ2-5|TRBV7-7|-
CASSSRGGVRTQYF
TGTGCTAGCAGCTCTAGAGGGGGTGTTAGGACCCAGTACTTC
>-|TRBJ2-7|TRBV7-2|-
CASSLDWGSSYEQYF
TGTGCCAGCAGCTTAGATTGGGGCTCCTCCTACGAGCAGTACTTC
>-|TRBJ2-3|TRBV7-9|TRBD1
CASSPTRTGPRTDTQYF
TGTGCCAGCAGCCCTACTCGGACAGGCCCTCGCACAGATACGCAGTATTTT
>-|TRBJ2-1|TRBV19|-
CASSMGREQFF
TGTGCCAGTAGTATGGGCCGGGAGCAGTTCTTC
>-|TRBJ2-6|TRBV7-8|-
CASSGERTARRANVLTF
TGTGCCAGCAGCGGGGAGCGGACTGCTCGGAGGGCCAACGTCCTGACTTTC
>-|TRBJ2-1|TRBV19|TRBD1
CATSGQYNEQFF
TGTGCCACCTCGGGACAGTACAATGAGCAGTTCTTC
>-|TRBJ1-6|TRBV6-5|-
CASSYSRLGRGSPLHF
TGTGCCAGCAGTTACTCGAGGTTGGGGCGGGGTTCACCCCTCCACTTT
>-|TRBJ1-2|TRBV10-3|-
CAISGDRKGYGYTF
TGTGCCATCAGTGGAGACAGGAAGGGCTATGGCTACACCTTC
>-|TRBJ1-3|TRBV4-3|-
CASSQDPTRGAGAGNTIYF
TGCGCCAGCAGCCAAGACCCCACCAGGGGCGCTGGAGCTGGAAACACCATATATTTT
>few|TRBJ2-1|TRBV11-2|TRBD2
CASSLRTSGSTSSPEQFF
TGTGCCAGCAGCTTAAGGACTAGCGGGAGTACGTCCTCACCTGAGCAGTTCTTC
>-|TRBJ2-3|TRBV12-5|TRBD1
CASGLGTGGTDTQYF
TGTGCTAGTGGTCTGGGGACAGGGGGGACAGATACGCAGTATTTT
>-|TRBJ2-7|TRBV7-9|-
CASSLGGTSYEQYF
TGTGCCAGCAGCTTGGGGGGAACCTCCTACGAGCAGTACTTC
>-|TRBJ2-7|TRBV5-1|-
CASSWRGTGEQYF
TGCGCCAGCAGCTGGCGGGGCACTGGGGAGCAGTACTTC